A single sample gave rise to the 25 T cell receptor beta chains below, sequenced in a study of T cell responses to AZD1222 COVID-19 vaccine. Data came from immunoSEQ multiplex PCR; TCRdb stores just in-frame clones and leaves some out. The repertoire consists of 60,000 to 95,000 clones, with roughly 91% occurring once and the leading ten covering around 19%. The sequencing here drew on peripheral blood, taken 28 days after the second AZD1222 dose. The receptors come from an adult who received the AZD1222 COVID-19 vaccine.

This chain joins TRBV6-5 and TRBJ1-5; no clear D gene. Per the germline V gene, CDR1 is MNHEY and CDR2 is SVGAGI. Trimming shortened V by 6 bases and J by 4 bases, and 10 bases separated the two germline ends. The CDR3 covers 13 residues. This CDR3 is CASRPGWNQPQHF. The DNA of the CDR3 is TGTGCCAGCAGGCCCGGGTGGAATCAGCCCCAGCATTTT.

The J gene is TRBJ2-3, the V gene TRBV7-2, with 14 bases aligning to TRBD2. Germline V CDR1 and CDR2: SGHTA, FQGNSA. The V gene end was trimmed by 4 bases and the J gene end by 10 bases; junction bases not matched to a gene: 10. The CDR3 sequence is 16 residues long. The CDR3 region has the DNA TGTGCCAGCAGCTCCGCCGCGACTAGCGGGGGGGCGGCGCAGTATTTT. This encodes CASSSAATSGGAAQYF.

The V call is TRBV9, the J call TRBJ1-5; tentative D call: TRBD1 (5 bases). V gave up 4 bases and J gave up 6 bases, with 17 bases separating them. Germline V lookup: CDR1 SGDLS, CDR2 YYNGEE. The CDR3 covers 15 residues. The CDR3 DNA is TGTGCCAGCAGCTGGGGGGGTGGAGACGGTCAGCCCCAGCATTTT. Translating gives CASSWGGGDGQPQHF.

The chain joins TRBV3-1 (or the pseudogene TRBV3-2) to TRBJ2-3; TRBD1 matches at 9 bases. This CDR3 comprises 15 residues. V gave up 4 bases and J gave up 3 bases; unmatched junction bases: 5. The V gene's germline CDR1 is LGHDT and CDR2 YNNKEL (reference sequence). The CDR3 region has the DNA TGTGCCAGCAGCCCTGGGACAGGGTGGACAGATACGCAGTATTTT. Protein sequence: CASSPGTGWTDTQYF.

The rearrangement uses TRBV27 and TRBJ2-7; D is possibly TRBD2 (7 bases). Germline values: CDR1 MNHEY, CDR2 SMNVEV (reference sequence). V lost 3 bases and J 6 bases, leaving 15 bases between the germline ends. This CDR3 is built from 14 residues. The CDR3 protein is CASSLVAGASEQYF. CDR3 DNA: TGTGCCAGCAGTTTGGTCGCGGGGGCTTCCGAGCAGTACTTC.

V and J are TRBV7-3 and TRBJ2-3; D gene uncertain. CDR1 and CDR2 (germline): SGHTA, FQGTGA. Trimming removed 3 bases from V and 2 bases from J, with 12 bases in between. The CDR3 covers 15 residues. The CDR3 sequence is CASSFDQGNTDTQYF. The CDR3 DNA is TGTGCCAGCAGCTTCGATCAAGGAAACACAGATACGCAGTATTTT.

This clone was observed a single time. The chain recombines TRBV7-9 with TRBJ1-2; 8 nucleotides match TRBD1. In germline, CDR1 is SEHNR, CDR2 FQNEAQ (reference sequence). The CDR3 spans 16 residues. J was trimmed by 8 bases and V by 3 bases; bases with no gene match: 14. The CDR3 loop reads CASSLFGSRGREGYTF. CDR3 DNA: TGTGCCAGCAGCTTGTTTGGATCCAGGGGGCGCGAAGGCTACACCTTC.

The chain is built from TRBV7-2 and TRBJ1-5; D is unclear. The V and J ends lost 5 bases and 4 bases respectively, with 18 bases between them. CDR3 length equals 16 residues. Germline lookup yields CDR1 SGHTA and CDR2 FQGNSA. The CDR3 nucleotides read TGTGCCAGCAGCCTCACTTCCACACGCCAGAATCAGCCCCAGCATTTT. It translates to CASSLTSTRQNQPQHF.

This chain joins TRBV10-3 and TRBJ1-4, with unresolved D. V lost 3 bases to trimming and J lost 0 bases, with 11 bases between them. Germline V gene data show CDR1 as ENHRY and CDR2 as SYGVKD. This CDR3 contains 16 residues. CDR3 coding DNA: TGTGCCATCAGTGACCCCAGCTCCACAACTAATGAAAAACTGTTTTTT. Translating gives CAISDPSSTTNEKLFF.

This chain links TRBV5-1 with TRBJ1-2; D is uncertain. There are 15 residues in the CDR3. V shed 0 bases and J shed 6 bases, with 15 bases lying between them. Per the germline V gene, CDR1 is SGHRS and CDR2 is YFSETQ. The DNA for the CDR3 is TGCGCCAGCAGCTTGGATGGAGCGGGTTGGGATGGCTACACCTTC. The encoded protein is CASSLDGAGWDGYTF.

This chain joins TRBV6-4 and TRBJ2-1, with 7 bases identical to TRBD1. Germline V gene lookup returns CDR1 MRHNA and CDR2 SNTAGT. CDR3 length equals 14 residues. V trimming: 0 bases; J trimming: 9 bases; junction bases outside the gene matches: 5. The CDR3: CASSDSRGPVEQFF. In nucleotides, the CDR3 is TGTGCCAGCAGTGACTCAAGGGGGCCAGTTGAGCAGTTCTTC.

The chain links TRBV12-5 to TRBJ1-5, with D unclear. The CDR3 has 13 residues. From germline, CDR1 is LGHNT and CDR2 FRNRAP. The V end was cut by 6 bases, the J end by 3 bases, with 9 bases between. Here the CDR3 DNA reads TGTGCTAGTGGCTTACACAACAATCAGCCCCAGCATTTT. It is translated as CASGLHNNQPQHF.

The chain combines TRBV6-2 or TRBV6-3 with TRBJ1-6, with D possibly TRBD1 on 6 matching bases. CDR3 length: 15 amino acids. V was shortened by 6 bases and J by 10 bases, with 19 bases between the two germline ends. The germline CDR1 and CDR2 sequences are MNHEY and SVGEGT. The CDR3 DNA follows: TGTGCCAGCAGCCCTTCTCAGGGGAGAGGATCACCCCTCCACTTT. It codes for CASSPSQGRGSPLHF.

This clone appeared a single time. This chain links TRBV3-1 (or the pseudogene TRBV3-2) with TRBJ1-6, with a weak D call TRBD1 (5 bases). The V end lost 5 bases, the J end lost 8 bases, and 10 bases lay between the germline ends. CDR1 is LGHDT, CDR2 YNNKEL, per germline (reference sequence). The CDR3 runs to 13 residues. The CDR3 region has the DNA TGTGCCAGCAGCGCTCGGACATATTCACCCCTCCACTTT. As protein: CASSARTYSPLHF.

V gene TRBV11-2 combines with J gene TRBJ2-5; TRBD2 agrees at 8 bases. Germline CDR1 and CDR2: SGHAT and FQNNGV. There are 15 residues in the CDR3. The trim removed 5 bases at V and 5 bases at J, leaving 10 bases unmatched. The CDR3 sequence is CASSRTSPGGETQYF. The CDR3 DNA reads as TGTGCCAGCAGCCGGACTAGCCCGGGGGGGGAGACCCAGTACTTC.

The chain uses TRBV2 and TRBJ1-2, with D possibly matching TRBD1 (6 bases). The V gene lost 5 bases and the J gene lost 8 bases, with 18 bases spanning the gap. CDR1 SNHLY and CDR2 FYNNEI come from the germline V gene. The CDR3 length is 14 residues. CDR3 sequence: CASSPGTLINGYTF. In DNA form, the CDR3 reads TGTGCCAGCAGTCCCGGGACACTGATAAACGGCTACACCTTC.

This chain uses TRBV5-1 with TRBJ2-2; D perhaps matches TRBD1 (6 bases). Trimming took 4 bases from V and 1 from J, leaving 17 bases between them. CDR1 and CDR2 (germline): SGHRS, YFSETQ. The CDR3 contains 17 residues. CDR3: CASSPNSGTLNTGELFF. The CDR3, as DNA: TGCGCCAGCAGCCCCAATTCCGGGACACTGAACACCGGGGAGCTGTTTTTT.

In its sample, this clone was seen once. This rearrangement joins TRBV5-8 to TRBJ2-5; 9 nucleotides line up with TRBD1. CDR3 length: 14 residues. Per germline, CDR1 SGHTS and CDR2 YDEGEE. V gave up 1 base and J gave up 4 bases; unmatched junction bases: 2. The CDR3 coding sequence is TGTGCCAGCAGCTTGCTGGACAGGGGAGAGACCCAGTACTTC. Its translation is CASSLLDRGETQYF.

J is TRBJ1-6 and V is TRBV30; 11 positions match TRBD1. This CDR3 has 14 residues. Germline V CDR1 and CDR2: GTSNPN, SVGIG (reference sequence). V dropped 2 bases and J dropped 8; count of bases not matched to a gene: 2. CDR3 nucleotide sequence: TGTGCCTGGAGTCTGGGACAGGGGGATTCACCCCTCCACTTT. Protein product: CAWSLGQGDSPLHF.

This chain connects TRBV21-1 to TRBJ1-1. TRBV21-1 is a pseudogene segment. The CDR3 covers 16 residues. For the CDR3, the DNA is TGTGCCAGCAGCAAAGCCCCAGGAGGGAAGAACACTGAAGCTTTCTTT. This codes for CASSKAPGGKNTEAFF.

V gene TRBV7-2 combines with J gene TRBJ2-5; TRBD2 matches at 8 bases. This CDR3 region has 15 residues. Germline assignment: CDR1 SGHTA and CDR2 FQGNSA. V lost 0 bases to trimming and J lost 7 bases; unmatched junction nucleotides: 7. CDR3 protein: CASSLARTSIGTQYF. In DNA form, the CDR3 reads TGTGCCAGCAGCTTAGCCCGGACTAGCATCGGGACCCAGTACTTC.

The gene calls are TRBV6-2 or TRBV6-3 and TRBJ1-1; 9 bases fit TRBD1. This CDR3 has 14 amino acids. V shed 4 bases, J shed 2 bases, and the junction held 2 bases outside the gene matches. CDR1 and CDR2 from the germline V gene are MNHEY and SVGEGT. CDR3 amino acids: CASSLGQGNTEAFF. The CDR3 DNA reads TGTGCCAGCAGTTTGGGACAGGGAAACACTGAAGCTTTCTTT.

The sample holds one count of this clone. V usage is TRBV7-2 and J usage is TRBJ1-1, with D hard to call. Germline V gene data show CDR1 as SGHTA and CDR2 as FQGNSA. Trimming left V 5 bases short and J 2 bases short, with 15 bases between. The CDR3 is 15 residues long. This chain's CDR3 is CASSRGRQANTEAFF. DNA of the CDR3: TGTGCCAGCAGCCGTGGGAGGCAGGCAAACACTGAAGCTTTCTTT.

The V gene is TRBV28, the J gene TRBJ2-2, with D perhaps TRBD2 (5 bases). Trimming pared 2 bases from V and 5 bases from J, leaving 12 bases between. The CDR3 is 15 amino acids. Germline V gene sequence: CDR1 MDHEN, CDR2 SYDVKM. Here the CDR3 reads CASSLEGRRTGELFF. CDR3 coding DNA: TGTGCCAGCAGTTTAGAAGGACGGAGGACCGGGGAGCTGTTTTTT.

The chain employs TRBV11-2 and TRBJ1-2; maybe TRBD1 (6 bases). Germline assignment: CDR1 SGHAT and CDR2 FQNNGV. This CDR3 comprises 13 residues. V lost 0 bases, J lost 7 bases, and 9 bases lay in between. Written as DNA, the CDR3 is TGTGCCAGCAGCTTAGACGGGGGGCTTGGCTACACCTTC. Protein: CASSLDGGLGYTF. The full variable domain, its missing parts supplied by reference TRBV11-2 and TRBJ1-2, is EAGVAQSPRYKIIEKRQSVAFWCNPISGHATLYWYQQILGQGPKLLIQFQNNGVVDDSQLPKDRFSAERLKGVDSTLKIQPAKLEDSAVYLCASSLDGGLGYTFGSGTRLTVV.